This TCR beta chain was profiled in a study of OX40 agonist ivuxolimab in advanced cancers. In the study overall: Having had anti-PD-1, anti-PD-L1 or anti-CTLA-4 therapy before was allowed, and about 42% had some.

From germline, CDR1 is LNHDA and CDR2 SQIVND (reference sequence). The CDR3 has 16 residues. Germline trimming cut 5 bases from V and 7 bases from J; bases unmatched to any gene: 10. On this clone: The antigen is unknown.

Produced via immunoSEQ multiplex PCR; TCRdb's table is partial and in-frame only. In the table there are 74,000 or so clones, about 93% of which are singletons. Study-wide results and limits: Some patients who did not respond also had low normalized T-cell clonal expansion. Near-lowest levels of clonal expansion characterized partial responders at 0.1-3.0 mg/kg. On average, CD8+ T cells showed a greater number of expanded clones than CD4+.

This clonotype was obtained from an adult with an advanced solid tumor such as melanoma, head and neck, liver or kidney cancer. V usage is TRBV19 and J usage is TRBJ2-1; TRBD2 matches at 11 bases. The sequences come from CD4+ or CD8+ T cells sorted from blood, collected in a trial of the OX40 agonist ivuxolimab. This CDR3 reads CASSFRLAGIGNEQFF. The CDR3 bases are TGTGCCAGTAGTTTCCGACTAGCGGGAATCGGGAATGAGCAGTTCTTC. Full variable domain (missing parts from reference TRBV19 and TRBJ2-1): DGGITQSPKYLFRKEGQNVTLSCEQNLNHDAMYWYRQDPGQGLRLIYYSQIVNDFQKGDIAEGYSVSREKKESFPLTVTSAQKNPTAFYLCASSFRLAGIGNEQFFGPGTRLTVL.